One sample yielded the 32 T cell receptor beta chains listed below, sequenced in a study of cytomegalovirus exposure and HLA in healthy donors. Use of 60 Vbeta and 13 Jbeta primers characterized the PCR. The data were produced by immunoSEQ multiplex PCR, yet TCRdb's version contains in-frame clones alone and is incomplete. This table holds 150,000 to 200,000 clones, 75% to 80% found once. Material for sequencing was PBMCs. The receptors were gathered from a man aged 50-59 years in good health and CMV-seropositive.

The rearrangement joins TRBV5-1 to TRBJ2-3, with a possible D match to TRBD1 (7 bases). Germline V lookup: CDR1 SGHRS, CDR2 YFSETQ. Trimming removed 1 base from V and 6 bases from J, with 12 bases in between. This CDR3 contains 14 residues. The DNA for the CDR3 is TGCGCCAGCAGCTTGTGGCAGGGGGGCGATACGCAGTATTTT. It codes for CASSLWQGGDTQYF. The full variable domain, in which reference TRBV5-1 and TRBJ2-3 provide the parts outside the CDR3, is KAGVTQTPRYLIKTRGQQVTLSCSPISGHRSVSWYQQTPGQGLQFLFEYFSETQRNKGNFPGRFSGRQFSNSRSEMNVSTLELGDSALYLCASSLWQGGDTQYFGPGTRLTVL.

The chain links TRBV6-1 to TRBJ2-7; 7 nucleotides match TRBD1. The V and J ends lost 5 bases and 2 bases, in that order; junction bases with no gene match: 6. Germline CDR1 and CDR2: MNHNS and SASEGT. This CDR3 region has 14 residues. CDR3 residues: CASSLEQGPYEQYV. The CDR3 DNA follows: TGTGCCAGCAGTTTAGAACAGGGGCCCTACGAGCAGTACGTC.

This clone was seen only a few times. CDR3: CASRKDRGSQPQHF. CDR3 coding DNA: TGTGCCAGCAGGAAGGACAGGGGAAGTCAGCCCCAGCATTTT. V is TRBV6-6 and J is TRBJ1-5; TRBD1 matches at 9 bases. The J segment lost 6 bases and the V segment lost 6 bases, leaving 6 bases of the junction unmatched. CDR1 and CDR2 (germline): MNHNY, SVGAGI (reference sequence). CDR3 length: 14 residues.

This chain links TRBV6-5 with TRBJ2-7, with 7 bases lining up with TRBD2. The CDR3 runs 15 residues. The ends lost 6 bases at V and 1 base at J; junction bases unmatched: 9. CDR1 and CDR2 from the germline V gene are MNHEY and SVGAGI. CDR3 sequence: CASRLSGRGSYEQYF. CDR3 sequence (DNA): TGTGCCAGCAGACTTTCAGGGAGGGGTTCCTACGAGCAGTACTTC.

This clone was counted a single time. This chain links TRBV7-2 with TRBJ1-2; D unclear. The CDR3 sequence is 15 residues long. The germline V gene has CDR1 SGHTA and CDR2 FQGNSA. Trimming pared 1 base from V and 6 bases from J, leaving 15 bases between. CDR3: CASSLGGARLDGYTF. In DNA, the CDR3 is TGTGCCAGCAGCTTAGGCGGCGCCCGTTTGGATGGCTACACCTTC.

V usage is TRBV28 and J usage is TRBJ2-1; 11 positions match TRBD1. The CDR3 contains 16 residues. Germline V gene lookup returns CDR1 MDHEN and CDR2 SYDVKM. The V and J ends lost 1 base and 3 bases, in that order; junction bases with no gene match: 2. In DNA, the CDR3 is TGTGCCAGCAGTTTATATGGGACAGGGGGCTACAATGAGCAGTTCTTC. This gives the protein CASSLYGTGGYNEQFF.

The genes are TRBV20-1 and TRBJ1-2; D gene ambiguous. The length of the CDR3 is 11 residues. The V and J ends lost 6 bases and 2 bases respectively, with 7 bases between them. Germline lookup yields CDR1 DFQATT and CDR2 SNEGSKA (reference sequence). CDR3 amino acids: CSAPRNYGYTF. As DNA, the CDR3 is TGCAGTGCCCCCCGGAACTATGGCTACACCTTC.

The chain employs TRBV6-1 and TRBJ1-2; D is uncertain. CDR1 and CDR2 (germline): MNHNS, SASEGT. V shed 6 bases and J shed 8 bases, with 19 bases lying between them. CDR3 size: 14 residues. The CDR3: CASSEWCRPPGYTF. The DNA of the CDR3 is TGTGCCAGCAGCGAGTGGTGCCGTCCGCCGGGCTACACCTTC.

The chain carries TRBV19 and TRBJ1-1; D is unresolved. Trimming stripped 4 bases from V and 2 bases from J, with 14 bases between. The CDR3 is 15 residues long. Per germline, CDR1 LNHDA and CDR2 SQIVND (reference sequence). CDR3 nucleotide sequence: TGTGCCAGTAGTACCAATCGGGGAGCCAACACTGAAGCTTTCTTT. It translates to CASSTNRGANTEAFF.

J is TRBJ1-6 and V is TRBV9; 7 bases line up with TRBD1. The CDR3 covers 15 residues. V trimming: 0 bases; J trimming: 7 bases; junction bases outside the gene matches: 4. Per the germline V gene, CDR1 is SGDLS and CDR2 is YYNGEE. This chain's CDR3 is CASSVEGQNNSPLHF. The CDR3 coding sequence is TGTGCCAGCAGCGTAGAGGGACAGAACAATTCACCCCTCCACTTT.

V is TRBV14 and J is TRBJ2-7; 7 bases fit TRBD1. This CDR3 is 13 amino acids long. V was pared by 2 bases and J by 3 bases, with 1 base of the junction left unmatched. CDR1 and CDR2 (germline): SGHDN, FVKESK. The CDR3 reads CASSQRTGYEQYF. DNA of the CDR3: TGTGCCAGCAGCCAACGGACAGGCTACGAGCAGTACTTC.

The chain couples TRBV9 to TRBJ2-3; the D gene is possibly TRBD2 (7 bases). Germline lookup yields CDR1 SGDLS and CDR2 YYNGEE. The V end lost 4 bases, the J end lost 5 bases, and 17 bases lay between the germline ends. There are 15 residues in the CDR3. CDR3 loop: CASSMGGGEQDTQYF. CDR3 in DNA: TGTGCCAGCAGCATGGGCGGGGGCGAGCAAGATACGCAGTATTTT.

Here the CDR3 reads CASSQATAISAHGYTF. The CDR3 DNA sequence: TGCGCCAGCAGCCAAGCGACTGCAATTTCGGCCCATGGCTACACCTTC. The chain combines TRBV4-3 with TRBJ1-2; no clear D. Looked up from germline, CDR1 is LGHNA and CDR2 is YSLEER. V gave up 1 base and J gave up 6 bases, with 18 bases separating them. The CDR3 runs 16 residues.

The chain is built from TRBV5-4 and TRBJ1-1, with D maybe TRBD1 (5 bases). Trimming pared 2 bases from V and 0 bases from J, leaving 11 bases between. Germline V lookup: CDR1 SGHNT, CDR2 YYREEE (reference sequence). This CDR3 has 15 residues. The CDR3 sequence is CASSFGAGLNTEAFF. CDR3 DNA: TGTGCCAGCAGCTTCGGAGCAGGGCTGAACACTGAAGCTTTCTTT. Full variable domain (missing parts from reference TRBV5-4 and TRBJ1-1): ETGVTQSPTHLIKTRGQQVTLRCSSQSGHNTVSWYQQALGQGPQFIFQYYREEENGRGNFPPRFSGLQFPNYSSELNVNALELDDSALYLCASSFGAGLNTEAFFGQGTRLTVV.

The genes are TRBV5-1 and TRBJ2-5, with TRBD2 matching over 13 bases. With 0 bases clipped from V and 9 bases from J, the junction kept 5 bases outside the gene matches. From germline, CDR1 is SGHRS and CDR2 YFSETQ. The CDR3 spans 15 residues. The CDR3 nucleotides read TGCGCCAGCAGCTTGGTCGGACTAGCGGGGGAGGCCCAGTACTTC. Protein: CASSLVGLAGEAQYF.

Only one count was recorded for this clone. This chain links TRBV10-3 with TRBJ1-2, with 9 bases aligning to TRBD1. V trimming: 0 bases; J trimming: 6 bases; junction bases outside the gene matches: 5. CDR3 length: 15 amino acids. Germline CDR1 ENHRY, CDR2 SYGVKD. This CDR3 is CAISESGDRVNGYTF. In nucleotides, the CDR3 is TGTGCCATCAGTGAGTCGGGGGACAGGGTAAATGGCTACACCTTC.

This clone has only a few counts. The rearrangement joins TRBV2 to TRBJ2-2; 9 nucleotides match TRBD1. The CDR3 sequence is 17 residues long. The V segment lost 4 bases and the J segment 0 bases; nucleotides outside the gene matches: 6. Looked up from germline, CDR1 is SNHLY and CDR2 is FYNNEI. The CDR3 protein is CASSVRDREANTGELFF. In nucleotides, the CDR3 is TGTGCCAGCAGTGTTAGGGACAGGGAAGCGAACACCGGGGAGCTGTTTTTT.

The V and J genes are TRBV4-1 and TRBJ2-7; 11 nucleotides match TRBD1. This CDR3 spans 16 amino acids. The germline V gene encodes CDR1 MGHRA and CDR2 YSYEKL. Germline trimming cut 0 bases from V and 1 base from J; bases unmatched to any gene: 2. The CDR3: CASSQDGDRGSYEQYF. For the CDR3, the DNA is TGCGCCAGCAGCCAAGATGGGGACAGGGGGTCCTACGAGCAGTACTTC.

The chain joins TRBV7-2 to TRBJ2-5, with TRBD2 identical over 9 bases. Germline CDR1 is SGHTA and CDR2 is FQGNSA. The CDR3 is 18 amino acids. Unmatched junction bases numbered 15, after V lost 2 bases and J lost 5 bases. CDR3 in amino acids: CASSLLAGRRTSVETQYF. CDR3 in DNA: TGTGCCAGCAGCTTATTAGCCGGGCGGAGGACTAGCGTGGAGACCCAGTACTTC. Full variable domain (rest looked up from reference TRBV7-2 and TRBJ2-5): GAGVSQSPSNKVTEKGKDVELRCDPISGHTALYWYRQSLGQGLEFLIYFQGNSAPDKSGLPSDRFSAERTGGSVSTLTIQRTQQEDSAVYLCASSLLAGRRTSVETQYFGPGTRLLVL.

Turning to this clone: Other DNA sequences in this sample translate to the same CDR3. The chain joins TRBV5-1 to TRBJ1-2, with D tentatively TRBD1 (5 bases). Germline V lookup: CDR1 SGHRS, CDR2 YFSETQ. The CDR3 consists of 13 residues. V was pared by 4 bases and J by 2 bases, with 9 bases between. CDR3 bases: TGCGCCAGCAGCCAAGGGGAAAACTATGGCTACACCTTC. The encoded protein is CASSQGENYGYTF.

The CDR3 DNA reads TGTGCCAGTAGTAAAGCGGAAATCCTGTTCACTGAAGCTTTCTTT. Protein product: CASSKAEILFTEAFF. The J gene is TRBJ1-1, the V gene TRBV19; no clear D. There are 15 residues in the CDR3. The ends were cut back, 4 bases at V and 4 bases at J, with 16 bases in the middle. CDR1 and CDR2 (germline): LNHDA, SQIVND (reference sequence).

The V call is TRBV19, the J call TRBJ1-2, with 7 bases aligning to TRBD1. CDR3 size: 13 residues. Germline CDR1 and CDR2: LNHDA and SQIVND (reference sequence). V shed 7 bases, J shed 8 bases, and the junction held 10 bases outside the gene matches. The CDR3 protein is CASINRGTGGYTF. The DNA for the CDR3 is TGTGCCAGTATAAACAGGGGTACCGGCGGCTACACCTTC.

The chain recombines TRBV7-9 with TRBJ2-2; D is unresolved. The ends were cut back, 0 bases at V and 5 bases at J, with 10 bases in the middle. The CDR3 spans 15 residues. In germline, CDR1 is SEHNR, CDR2 FQNEAQ (reference sequence). The CDR3 loop is CASSLALIPTGELFF. CDR3 nucleotide sequence: TGTGCCAGCAGCTTAGCTTTAATCCCTACCGGGGAGCTGTTTTTT.

This sequence joins TRBV28 and TRBJ2-5; D may be TRBD1 (6 bases). This CDR3 is built from 16 residues. CDR1 and CDR2 from the germline V gene are MDHEN and SYDVKM. V lost 5 bases, J lost 4 bases, and 20 bases lay in between. CDR3 loop: CASSGPGQGFGETQYF. The CDR3 DNA reads as TGTGCCAGCAGTGGGCCTGGGCAGGGGTTTGGAGAGACCCAGTACTTC.

This chain joins TRBV7-9 and TRBJ1-1, with D tentatively TRBD1 (5 bases). V gave up 11 bases and J gave up 0 bases, with 10 bases separating them. This CDR3 region has 12 residues. CDR1 is SEHNR and CDR2 is FQNEAQ in the germline V gene (reference sequence). CDR3 in amino acids: CAGGGLNTEAFF. CDR3 DNA: TGTGCCGGGGGGGGGTTGAACACTGAAGCTTTCTTT.

The rearrangement joins TRBV30 to TRBJ2-3; no reliable D call. The germline CDR1 and CDR2 sequences are GTSNPN and SVGIG (reference sequence). Trimming left V 2 bases short and J 2 bases short, with 8 bases between. CDR3 length: 13 residues. The CDR3 region has the DNA TGTGCCTGGAGTTCCCTTTCCACAGATACGCAGTATTTT. Translating it yields CAWSSLSTDTQYF. The whole variable domain, filled in from reference TRBV30 and TRBJ2-3, reads SQTIHQWPATLVQPVGSPLSLECTVEGTSNPNLYWYRQAAGRGLQLLFYSVGIGQISSEVPQNLSASRPQDRQFILSSKKLLLSDSGFYLCAWSSLSTDTQYFGPGTRLTVL.

This clone has only one observation. The chain is built from TRBV18 and TRBJ2-3; weak D call: TRBD1 (6 bases). Trimming took 4 bases from V and 0 from J, leaving 11 bases between them. The CDR3 has 15 residues. CDR1 is KGHSH, CDR2 LQKENI, per germline. In DNA, the CDR3 is TGTGCCAGCTCACGCACAGGGTCTAGCACAGATACGCAGTATTTT. Encoded protein: CASSRTGSSTDTQYF.

The V and J genes are TRBV19 and TRBJ1-2; 7 bases line up with TRBD1. The germline V gene has CDR1 LNHDA and CDR2 SQIVND (reference sequence). The CDR3 sequence is 14 residues long. V lost 9 bases, J lost 2 bases, and 9 bases stayed unmatched. The CDR3 loop reads CASSETGANYGYTF. CDR3 sequence (DNA): TGTGCCAGCAGCGAAACAGGGGCCAACTATGGCTACACCTTC. The full variable domain, its missing parts supplied by reference TRBV19 and TRBJ1-2, is DGGITQSPKYLFRKEGQNVTLSCEQNLNHDAMYWYRQDPGQGLRLIYYSQIVNDFQKGDIAEGYSVSREKKESFPLTVTSAQKNPTAFYLCASSETGANYGYTFGSGTRLTVV.

The rearrangement joins TRBV5-8 to TRBJ1-5; maybe TRBD1 (6 bases). V lost 0 bases and J lost 8, with 15 bases in between. CDR1 is SGHTS, CDR2 YDEGEE, per germline. The CDR3 has 15 amino acids. The CDR3 DNA sequence: TGTGCCAGCAGCTTGGTGTCAGGGGCATGGGAGCCCCAGCATTTT. Protein: CASSLVSGAWEPQHF. Using reference TRBV5-8 and TRBJ1-5 for the parts outside the CDR3, the full variable domain is EAGVTQSPTHLIKTRGQQATLRCSPISGHTSVYWYQQALGLGLQFLLWYDEGEERNRGNFPPRFSGRQFPNYSSELNVNALELEDSALYLCASSLVSGAWEPQHFGDGTRLSIL.

In the case of this clone: Germline and junction disagree at one end, which may indicate a read error. The chain carries TRBV4-3 and TRBJ1-6; perhaps TRBD1 as D (5 bases). CDR3 size: 21 residues. CDR1 and CDR2 (germline): LGHNA, YSLEER. The CDR3 sequence is CANSQDLPSAQGLFSNSLLHF. The CDR3, as DNA: TGCGCCAACAGCCAAGATCTACCATCGGCCCAGGGTCTTTTTTCCAATTCACTCCTCCACTTT.

This chain links TRBV30 with TRBJ1-5, with D possibly TRBD1 on 5 matching bases. CDR1 is GTSNPN and CDR2 is SVGIG in the germline V gene (reference sequence). CDR3 size: 19 residues. V shed 0 bases and J shed 3 bases, with 24 bases lying between them. The DNA of the CDR3 is TGTGCCTGGAGTGTGGGGACTGGGGATTTCGGGCGGAACAATCAGCCCCAGCATTTT. The encoded protein is CAWSVGTGDFGRNNQPQHF.

The chain carries TRBV6-5 and TRBJ1-1, with 10 positions matching TRBD1. Germline CDR1 is MNHEY and CDR2 is SVGAGI. The CDR3 is 15 amino acids. Germline trimming cut 6 bases from V and 3 bases from J; bases unmatched to any gene: 7. CDR3 sequence reads: CASRPRDRGDTEAFF. CDR3 sequence (DNA): TGTGCCAGCAGACCACGGGACAGGGGAGACACTGAAGCTTTCTTT.